These 27 T cell receptor beta chains came from one sample sequenced in a study of blood T cells in healthy people across ages. With a J-beta primer mix and a sample-barcoded 5' primer, a second PCR ran roughly 6 to 11 cycles. MiXCR, applied by TCRdb to the 5' RACE reads, yields one record per CDR3 protein. The repertoire consists of about 1,400,000 distinct CDR3 sequences, with 59% occurring once and the leading ten covering approximately 7%. The sequencing input was blood. The receptors were gathered from a man between 18 and 29 years old in good health.

This clonotype was seen only a few times. The V gene is TRBV11-2, the J gene TRBJ1-2, with 9 positions matching TRBD1. The J segment lost 8 bases and the V segment lost 5 bases, leaving 6 bases of the junction unmatched. The V gene's germline CDR1 is SGHAT and CDR2 FQNNGV. CDR3 length equals 13 residues. The CDR3 region is CASSPTGGQGYTF. For the CDR3, the DNA is TGTGCCAGCAGCCCGACAGGGGGACAAGGCTACACCTTC.

This chain links TRBV4-3 with TRBJ2-1; perhaps TRBD1 as D (8 bases). Trimming took 3 bases from V and 7 from J, leaving 19 bases between them. CDR3 length: 16 amino acids. CDR1 is LGHNA and CDR2 is YSLEER in the germline V gene. The CDR3 nucleotides read TGCGCCAGCAGCCAGGTCACAGGACAGGGACTAAATGAGCAGTTCTTC. Protein product: CASSQVTGQGLNEQFF.

DNA for the CDR3: TGTGCCAGCAGTGCCCCGTACAGGACCGTAATCTACGAGCAGTACGTC. Its translation is CASSAPYRTVIYEQYV. The genes are TRBV2 and TRBJ2-5; tentative D call: TRBD1 (5 bases). The end of the DNA is better explained by TRBJ2-7, so the J call may be wrong. The germline V gene has CDR1 SNHLY and CDR2 FYNNEI. The CDR3 covers 16 residues.

This clonotype was seen only once. This rearrangement joins TRBV6-5 to TRBJ1-6, with D uncertain. This CDR3 contains 13 residues. The germline CDR1 and CDR2 sequences are MNHEY and SVGAGI. V lost 8 bases, J lost 6 bases, and 11 bases lay in between. This CDR3 reads CASRAGGNSPLHF. The CDR3, as DNA: TGTGCCAGCCGGGCAGGAGGTAATTCACCCCTCCACTTT.

This clonotype has only a few counts. The chain has TRBV6-6 and TRBJ1-4; D is unclear. This CDR3 region has 15 residues. The germline V and J ends were trimmed by 0 bases and 8 bases, with 13 bases remaining between them. Germline-derived CDR1 and CDR2 are MNHNY and SVGAGI (reference sequence). The CDR3 reads CASSYSPRNHEKLFF. In DNA form, the CDR3 reads TGTGCCAGCAGTTACTCTCCCAGGAATCACGAAAAACTGTTTTTT.

The chain carries TRBV24-1 and TRBJ2-1, with 8 bases that match TRBD1. The V gene's germline CDR1 is KGHDR and CDR2 SFDVKD. V was pared by 5 bases and J by 3 bases, with 8 bases of the junction left unmatched. This CDR3 comprises 16 residues. For the CDR3, the DNA is TGTGCCACCAGTGGTCAGGGGGCGGAGGACTACAATGAGCAGTTCTTC. Protein: CATSGQGAEDYNEQFF.

This clonotype was counted between two and nine times. This chain uses TRBV5-1 with TRBJ2-3; TRBD1 agrees at 9 bases. This CDR3 spans 14 amino acids. Germline V gene data show CDR1 as SGHRS and CDR2 as YFSETQ. J lost 3 bases, V lost 2 bases, and 1 base had no gene match. In nucleotides, the CDR3 is TGCGCCAGCAGCTTACAGGGGGCTACAGATACGCAGTATTTT. Translation: CASSLQGATDTQYF.

V is TRBV20-1 and J is TRBJ2-5; 7 bases line up with TRBD2. This CDR3 contains 18 residues. CDR1 DFQATT and CDR2 SNEGSKA come from the germline V gene (reference sequence). The J segment lost 1 base and the V segment lost 0 bases, leaving 14 bases of the junction unmatched. CDR3 DNA: TGCAGTGCTAGAGATCTTAGGACCGCGGGAGAGACCCAAGAGACCCAGTACTTC. It codes for CSARDLRTAGETQETQYF.

This CDR3 is CASSPTVAQGNQPQHF. The DNA of the CDR3 is TGTGCCAGCAGTCCGACAGTTGCGCAGGGCAATCAGCCCCAGCATTTT. This chain links TRBV28 with TRBJ1-5, with a weak D call TRBD1 (5 bases). Germline V gene data show CDR1 as MDHEN and CDR2 as SYDVKM. Trimming cost V 5 bases and J 2 bases, with 16 bases left between them. This CDR3 region has 16 residues.

This clonotype was detected many times. This chain uses TRBV5-1 with TRBJ2-7; TRBD1 agrees at 7 bases. CDR3 length: 13 residues. Germline CDR1 is SGHRS and CDR2 is YFSETQ. J was trimmed by 2 bases and V by 3 bases; bases with no gene match: 2. For the CDR3, the DNA is TGCGCCAGCAGCTCGGGACAGACCTACGAGCAGTACTTC. The encoded protein is CASSSGQTYEQYF.

J is TRBJ2-3 and V is TRBV7-2; D gene uncertain. This CDR3 is 14 amino acids long. Trimming left V 5 bases short and J 4 bases short, with 13 bases between. Germline CDR1 is SGHTA and CDR2 is FQGNSA. The chain's CDR3 is CASSDRRGSDTQYF. CDR3 nucleotide sequence: TGTGCCAGCAGCGATCGTCGTGGATCAGATACGCAGTATTTT.

This clonotype has just a few counts. The chain is built from TRBV7-6 and TRBJ2-7; 12 positions agree with TRBD2. J lost 1 base, V lost 4 bases, and 5 bases had no gene match. Germline V lookup: CDR1 SGHVS, CDR2 FNYEAQ. The CDR3 sequence is 16 residues long. CDR3 DNA: TGTGCCAGCAGCTCCCTGACTAGCGGGAGTTCCTACGAGCAGTACTTC. Translation: CASSSLTSGSSYEQYF.

The chain employs TRBV6-1 and TRBJ1-2; D is perhaps TRBD1 (5 bases). Trimming cost V 7 bases and J 3 bases, with 12 bases left between them. The V gene's germline CDR1 is MNHNS and CDR2 SASEGT. CDR3 length: 13 amino acids. The CDR3 sequence is CASNGGRYYGYTF. The CDR3 coding sequence is TGTGCCAGCAATGGGGGGAGGTACTATGGCTACACCTTC.

Of note for this clonotype: A read error may account for a junction end that differs from germline. The J gene is TRBJ2-1, the V gene TRBV20-1; D gene unclear. The CDR3 covers 14 residues. CDR1 and CDR2 (germline): DFQATT, SNEGSKA (reference sequence). This CDR3 reads CSARALPQYNEQFF. The CDR3 nucleotides are TGCAGTGCCAGAGCACTACCCCAATACAATGAGCAGTTCTTC.

The J gene is TRBJ1-1, the V gene TRBV6-2 or TRBV6-3; unclear D gene. This CDR3 contains 13 residues. CDR1 is MNHEY, CDR2 SVGEGT, per germline. The V end was cut by 2 bases, the J end by 1 base, with 5 bases between. Here the CDR3 DNA reads TGTGCCAGCAGTTACGTAACGAACACTGAAGCTTTCTTT. Protein product: CASSYVTNTEAFF.

This clonotype occurred a few times. The chain carries TRBV4-2 and TRBJ2-7; D is ambiguous. In germline, CDR1 is LGHNA, CDR2 YNFKEQ. CDR3 length equals 13 residues. Trimming removed 0 bases from V and 6 bases from J, with 9 bases in between. The CDR3 DNA follows: TGTGCCAGCAGCCAAGATGTCGGGTCCGAGCAGTACTTC. Protein: CASSQDVGSEQYF.

CDR3 protein: CSAAGRERRGTDTQYF. Here the CDR3 DNA reads TGCAGTGCTGCCGGGAGGGAGCGGAGGGGGACAGATACGCAGTATTTT. This chain connects TRBV20-1 to TRBJ2-3; 8 bases align to TRBD2. The CDR3 totals 16 residues. With V trimmed by 5 bases and J by 3 bases, 13 bases remained unmatched. The germline gives CDR1 DFQATT, CDR2 SNEGSKA (reference sequence).

The rearrangement joins TRBV9 to TRBJ1-1; D is uncertain. V was cut by 4 bases and J by 0 bases, with 13 bases left in between. This CDR3 region has 15 residues. Germline loops: CDR1 SGDLS, CDR2 YYNGEE. CDR3 sequence (DNA): TGTGCCAGCAGCCTTGTGTTGAGGGTGAACACTGAAGCTTTCTTT. It specifies CASSLVLRVNTEAFF.

This clonotype was seen a few times. The V gene is TRBV20-1, the J gene TRBJ1-2; no clear D gene. The CDR3 is 15 residues long. V was trimmed by 1 base and J by 2 bases, leaving 14 bases between them. Germline V CDR1 and CDR2: DFQATT, SNEGSKA (reference sequence). The DNA of the CDR3 is TGCAGTGCTAGAGTTAGCCAAGATCTGAACTATGGCTACACCTTC. It translates to CSARVSQDLNYGYTF.

The rearrangement uses TRBV20-1 and TRBJ1-1, with D possibly TRBD1 on 6 matching bases. Trimming cost V 0 bases and J 7 bases, with 15 bases left between them. CDR1 and CDR2 from the germline V gene are DFQATT and SNEGSKA (reference sequence). The CDR3 length is 14 residues. The DNA of the CDR3 is TGCAGTGCTAGAGAAAGCGGGGGGCACATTGAAGCTTTCTTT. Protein product: CSARESGGHIEAFF.

This clonotype was found a few times. This chain uses TRBV29-1 with TRBJ2-2; possibly TRBD2 for D (6 bases). The CDR3 runs 12 residues. Germline loops: CDR1 SQVTM, CDR2 ANQGSEA. The V and J ends lost 4 bases and 7 bases respectively, with 10 bases between them. Here the CDR3 DNA reads TGCAGCGTTGTCGGAGGGTTCGGGGAGCTGTTTTTT. It specifies CSVVGGFGELFF.

This clonotype was counted a few times. The J gene is TRBJ2-1, the V gene TRBV29-1; TRBD2 might be the D (6 bases). The CDR3 contains 12 residues. V was trimmed by 7 bases and J by 7 bases, leaving 14 bases between them. CDR1 is SQVTM and CDR2 is ANQGSEA in the germline V gene. The CDR3 DNA reads as TGCAGCGCCGCGGAGGGCCTAAATGAGCAGTTCTTC. This sequence encodes CSAAEGLNEQFF.

The chain recombines TRBV20-1 with TRBJ2-5; D not certain. The ends were cut back, 0 bases at V and 5 bases at J, with 10 bases in the middle. Germline CDR1 is DFQATT and CDR2 is SNEGSKA (reference sequence). The CDR3 runs to 13 residues. As DNA, the CDR3 is TGCAGTGCTAGAGAGTCCGCGCGGGAGACCCAGTACTTC. Translated: CSARESARETQYF.

This rearrangement joins TRBV7-9 to TRBJ1-1, with unresolved D. Germline CDR1 and CDR2: SEHNR and FQNEAQ (reference sequence). V lost 2 bases, J lost 4 bases, and 11 bases lay in between. This CDR3 spans 14 amino acids. In DNA, the CDR3 is TGTGCCAGCAGCTTATTGTCAGGACCCACTGAAGCTTTCTTT. Protein sequence: CASSLLSGPTEAFF.

On this clonotype: Relative to the germline gene, one junction end is altered; a read error may explain this. V and J are TRBV20-1 and TRBJ2-4, with D unresolved. The DNA end is a closer match to TRBJ2-7, so the J assignment may be wrong. The CDR3 is made up of 14 amino acids. CDR1 DFQATT and CDR2 SNEGSKA come from the germline V gene (reference sequence). CDR3 residues: CSARAQTPSCEQYF. The CDR3 DNA is TGCAGTGCTAGAGCACAGACACCCTCCTGCGAGCAGTACTTC.

This clonotype was picked up a small number of times. The V gene is TRBV20-1, the J gene TRBJ2-3, with D perhaps assigned TRBD1 or TRBD2 (7 bases each). The CDR3 length is 17 residues. Germline-derived CDR1 and CDR2 are DFQATT and SNEGSKA (reference sequence). The ends were cut back, 6 bases at V and 1 base at J, with 23 bases in the middle. This CDR3 reads CSALYFAGGLRTDTQYF. CDR3 in DNA: TGCAGTGCCCTGTACTTTGCAGGGGGACTACGCACAGATACGCAGTATTTT.

The gene calls are TRBV12-3 or TRBV12-4 and TRBJ2-1, with unresolved D. V lost 3 bases to trimming and J lost 0 bases, with 9 bases between them. The CDR3 extends over 15 amino acids. In nucleotides, the CDR3 is TGTGCCAGCAGTTTGGGCGGCCTCTCCTACAATGAGCAGTTCTTC. As protein: CASSLGGLSYNEQFF.